The 13 T cell receptor beta chains listed next were all sequenced from one sample in a study of T cell responses to AZD1222 COVID-19 vaccine. Profiled with immunoSEQ multiplex PCR; TCRdb holds only in-frame clones, not every one. The sample lists 85,000 or so clones, about 90% occurring once. The input for sequencing was peripheral blood, taken on day 0 of AZD1222 vaccination. All receptors come from an adult in good health.

In nucleotides, the CDR3 is TGCGCCAGCGGAACTAGCGGAGAGACCCAGTACTTC. Protein product: CASGTSGETQYF. This chain uses TRBV5-1 with TRBJ2-5, with 8 bases matching TRBD2. The V and J ends lost 7 bases and 4 bases, in that order; junction bases with no gene match: 3. CDR1 SGHRS and CDR2 YFSETQ come from the germline V gene. CDR3 length equals 12 residues.

V is TRBV30 and J is TRBJ2-3, with 10 nucleotides matching TRBD2. Germline V CDR1 and CDR2: GTSNPN, SVGIG (reference sequence). With V trimmed by 2 bases and J by 3 bases, 8 bases remained unmatched. The CDR3 has 16 amino acids. CDR3 in DNA: TGTGCCTGGAGTCGTTTTAGCGGGGGGAGGACAGATACGCAGTATTTT. It specifies CAWSRFSGGRTDTQYF.

The genes are TRBV7-2 and TRBJ2-7, with 13 nucleotides matching TRBD2. This CDR3 is built from 15 residues. V lost 6 bases, J lost 7 bases, and 9 bases stayed unmatched. Germline CDR1 SGHTA, CDR2 FQGNSA. This CDR3 reads CASSRGLAGASEQYF. The CDR3 DNA follows: TGTGCCAGCAGTCGAGGACTAGCGGGGGCATCAGAGCAGTACTTC.

V gene TRBV7-8 combines with J gene TRBJ1-5; D gene unclear. Germline V CDR1 and CDR2: SGHVS, FQNEAQ. CDR3 size: 17 residues. With 3 bases removed from V and 1 base from J, the gap between germline ends came to 16 bases. Here the CDR3 DNA reads TGTGCCAGCAGCTTGGAGTCGATGGGGATCAGCAATCAGCCCCAGCATTTT. Translated, it gives CASSLESMGISNQPQHF. The entire variable domain, with the rest obtained from reference TRBV7-8 and TRBJ1-5, is as follows: GAGVSQSPRYKVAKRGQDVALRCDPISGHVSLFWYQQALGQGPEFLTYFQNEAQLDKSGLPSDRFFAERPEGSVSTLKIQRTQQEDSAVYLCASSLESMGISNQPQHFGDGTRLSIL.

The rearrangement uses TRBV7-2 and TRBJ2-3; 8 bases match TRBD1. Germline CDR1 and CDR2: SGHTA and FQGNSA. Trimming at V came to 6 bases and at J to 4 bases, leaving 6 bases not matched to a gene. This CDR3 spans 14 amino acids. CDR3 loop: CASSDRGRSDTQYF. The CDR3 coding sequence is TGTGCCAGCAGTGACAGGGGCAGGTCAGATACGCAGTATTTT.

This sequence joins TRBV7-2 and TRBJ1-1; D uncertain. V lost 5 bases and J 5 bases, leaving 15 bases between the germline ends. CDR1 is SGHTA and CDR2 is FQGNSA in the germline V gene. The CDR3 loop spans 14 amino acids. The CDR3 reads CASSQRVSLTEAFF. For the CDR3, the DNA is TGTGCCAGCAGCCAGAGGGTGTCGCTAACTGAAGCTTTCTTT.

V gene TRBV28 combines with J gene TRBJ1-5, with D uncertain. The CDR3 runs 14 residues. Per the germline V gene, CDR1 is MDHEN and CDR2 is SYDVKM. The V end lost 11 bases, the J end lost 0 bases, and 14 bases lay between the germline ends. The CDR3 DNA sequence: TGTGCCGGCCGGAGAGCATATAGCAATCAGCCCCAGCATTTT. It translates to CAGRRAYSNQPQHF.

The chain joins TRBV19 to TRBJ1-1; no definite D call. The germline V gene has CDR1 LNHDA and CDR2 SQIVND (reference sequence). CDR3 length: 14 amino acids. The ends were cut back, 0 bases at V and 5 bases at J, with 10 bases in the middle. CDR3 loop: CASSIERGGTEAFF. The CDR3 DNA follows: TGTGCCAGTAGTATAGAGCGGGGTGGGACTGAAGCTTTCTTT. Variable domain in full (rest from reference TRBV19 and TRBJ1-1): DGGITQSPKYLFRKEGQNVTLSCEQNLNHDAMYWYRQDPGQGLRLIYYSQIVNDFQKGDIAEGYSVSREKKESFPLTVTSAQKNPTAFYLCASSIERGGTEAFFGQGTRLTVV.

V usage is TRBV3-1 (or the pseudogene TRBV3-2) and J usage is TRBJ2-7; D call uncertain. The CDR3 spans 20 residues. Looked up from germline, CDR1 is LGHDT and CDR2 is YNNKEL (reference sequence). Deletions cut 4 bases from V and 3 bases from J, with 31 bases between. The CDR3 DNA reads as TGTGCCAGCAGCCCAGATGGTTTTGGGGTCCGATCTCTGCCCTGCTACGAGCAGTACTTC. It specifies CASSPDGFGVRSLPCYEQYF.

V is TRBV3-1 (or the pseudogene TRBV3-2) and J is TRBJ1-2; no firm D call. The CDR3 length is 11 residues. Trimming shortened V by 1 base and J by 9 bases, and 6 bases separated the two germline ends. The germline V gene encodes CDR1 LGHDT and CDR2 YNNKEL (reference sequence). CDR3 sequence: CASSQGYSYTF. In DNA form, the CDR3 reads TGTGCCAGCAGCCAAGGTTACAGCTACACCTTC.

The V and J genes are TRBV3-1 (or the pseudogene TRBV3-2) and TRBJ2-1; no definite D call. Germline V lookup: CDR1 LGHDT, CDR2 YNNKEL (reference sequence). The CDR3 extends over 19 amino acids. Trimming took 2 bases from V and 1 from J, leaving 21 bases between them. The CDR3 DNA reads as TGTGCCAGCAGCCAAAGTTTACTTCCCAAGGACGGGTCCTACAATGAGCAGTTCTTC. Amino acid sequence: CASSQSLLPKDGSYNEQFF.

This chain uses TRBV5-1 with TRBJ1-1; no clear D. This CDR3 has 13 amino acids. The V and J ends lost 4 bases and 3 bases respectively, with 10 bases between them. Per germline, CDR1 SGHRS and CDR2 YFSETQ. The CDR3 is CASSPQPDTEAFF. CDR3 DNA sequence: TGCGCCAGCAGCCCACAGCCTGACACTGAAGCTTTCTTT.

CDR3 protein: CASSHSSNQPQHF. The CDR3 nucleotides are TGCGCCAGCAGCCATTCCAGCAATCAGCCCCAGCATTTT. The chain carries TRBV4-1 and TRBJ1-5; no firm D call. Germline V CDR1 and CDR2: MGHRA, YSYEKL. Trimming stripped 3 bases from V and 1 base from J, with 4 bases between. The CDR3 length is 13 residues.